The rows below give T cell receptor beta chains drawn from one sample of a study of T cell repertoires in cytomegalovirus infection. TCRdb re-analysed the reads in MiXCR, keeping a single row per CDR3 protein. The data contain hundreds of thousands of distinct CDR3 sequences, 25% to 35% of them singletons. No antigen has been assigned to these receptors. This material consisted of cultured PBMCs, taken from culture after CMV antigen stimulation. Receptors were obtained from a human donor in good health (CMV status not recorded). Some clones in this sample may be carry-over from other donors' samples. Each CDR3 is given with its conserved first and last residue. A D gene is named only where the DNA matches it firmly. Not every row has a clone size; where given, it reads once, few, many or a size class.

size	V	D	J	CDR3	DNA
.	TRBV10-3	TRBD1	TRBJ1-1	CAISEPLGQGNTEAFF	TGTGCCATCAGTGAGCCTCTGGGACAGGGGAACACTGAAGCTTTCTTT
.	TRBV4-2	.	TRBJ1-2	CASSQADLYGYTF	TGTGCCAGCAGCCAAGCTGACCTCTATGGCTACACCTTC
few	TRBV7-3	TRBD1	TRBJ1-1	CASSRGQGGEAFF	TGTGCCAGCAGCAGAGGACAGGGAGGTGAAGCTTTCTTT
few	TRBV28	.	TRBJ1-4	CASSFADFFNEKLFF	TGTGCCAGCAGTTTTGCAGACTTCTTTAATGAAAAACTGTTTTTT
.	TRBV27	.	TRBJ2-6	CASSLSVRSTSGANVLTF	TGTGCCAGCAGTTTATCGGTGAGGTCCACCTCTGGGGCCAACGTCCTGACTTTC
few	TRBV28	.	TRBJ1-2	CASSPPPLVNYGYTF	TGTGCCAGCAGTCCGCCCCCTTTGGTTAACTATGGCTACACCTTC
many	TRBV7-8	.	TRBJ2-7	CASGRQGYEQYF	TGTGCCAGCGGGCGGCAGGGCTACGAGCAGTACTTC
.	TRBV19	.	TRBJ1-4	CASRLGRANEKLFF	TGTGCCAGTAGGCTCGGGAGGGCTAATGAAAAACTGTTTTTT
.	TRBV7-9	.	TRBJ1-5	CASSGHTELLGQPQHF	TGTGCCAGCAGCGGTCATACAGAATTACTTGGTCAGCCCCAGCATTTT
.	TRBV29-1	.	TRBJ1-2	CSVVEGANYGYTF	TGCAGCGTTGTGGAGGGAGCTAACTATGGCTACACCTTC
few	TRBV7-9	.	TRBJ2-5	CASSHHRERAAGETQYF	TGTGCCAGCAGCCATCACCGGGAGAGGGCCGCGGGGGAGACCCAGTACTTC
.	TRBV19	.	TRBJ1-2	CATRGAAINYGYTF	TGTGCCACCCGCGGGGCAGCGATAAACTATGGCTACACCTTC
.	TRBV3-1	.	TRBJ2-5	CASSHAPPGQYF	TGTGCCAGCAGCCACGCTCCCCCAGGACAGTACTTC
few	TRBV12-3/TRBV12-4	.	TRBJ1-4	CASSLVSGTVPEKLFF	TGTGCCAGCAGTTTAGTTAGCGGCACAGTACCTGAAAAACTGTTTTTT
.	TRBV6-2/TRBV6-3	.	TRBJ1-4	CASSYDLNEKLFF	TGTGCCAGCAGTTACGACCTGAATGAAAAACTGTTTTTT
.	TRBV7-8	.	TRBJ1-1	CASSLVIGAEAFF	TGTGCCAGCAGCTTAGTTATAGGGGCTGAAGCTTTCTTT